Following are 10 T cell receptor beta chains from one sample sequenced in a study of blood T cells in healthy people across ages. With a J-beta primer mix and a sample-barcoded 5' primer, a second PCR ran 7 to 11 cycles. From the 5' RACE reads, TCRdb called clonotypes with MiXCR, one entry per CDR3 protein. The sample has around 1.7 million distinct CDR3 sequences, 28% seen once. The sequenced material came from blood. Receptors originate from a woman aged 25-40 years in good health.

J is TRBJ1-2 and V is TRBV7-9; D gene ambiguous. The ends were cut back, 0 bases at V and 8 bases at J, with 13 bases in the middle. Germline CDR1 SEHNR, CDR2 FQNEAQ (reference sequence). This CDR3 contains 14 residues. CDR3 sequence (DNA): TGTGCCAGCAGCTTAGCGCCCGAGGAGGGCGGCTACACCTTC. This translates into CASSLAPEEGGYTF.

In this sample, this clonotype turned up many times. The gene calls are TRBV20-1 and TRBJ2-5; D uncertain. Germline assignment: CDR1 DFQATT and CDR2 SNEGSKA (reference sequence). V was shortened by 4 bases and J by 3 bases, with 9 bases between the two germline ends. This CDR3 has 12 residues. This CDR3 reads CSAKAREETQYF. CDR3 sequence (DNA): TGCAGTGCTAAAGCCAGAGAAGAGACCCAGTACTTC.

This clonotype was counted ten times or more. V usage is TRBV12-3 or TRBV12-4 and J usage is TRBJ2-7; 8 bases fit TRBD1. CDR3 length equals 14 residues. J was trimmed by 4 bases and V by 7 bases; bases with no gene match: 9. The CDR3 is CASTPRDRSYEQYF. The DNA for the CDR3 is TGTGCCAGCACCCCCCGGGACAGGAGTTACGAGCAGTACTTC.

Many counts were recorded for this clonotype. This rearrangement joins TRBV25-1 to TRBJ2-4; D is undetermined. The germline CDR1 and CDR2 sequences are MGHDK and SYGVNS. CDR3 size: 14 residues. V was clipped by 3 bases and J by 5 bases, with 11 bases between them. CDR3 bases: TGTGCCAGCAGTGAGATCGGACGGGAAAACATTCAGTACTTC. This encodes CASSEIGRENIQYF.

The gene calls are TRBV6-6 and TRBJ2-2; D is undetermined. The germline gives CDR1 MNHNY, CDR2 SVGAGI (reference sequence). Trimming removed 0 bases from V and 2 bases from J, with 10 bases in between. CDR3 length: 16 residues. The CDR3 coding sequence is TGTGCCAGCAGTTACTCGAAACGTCCTAACACCGGGGAGCTGTTTTTT. Protein sequence: CASSYSKRPNTGELFF.

This rearrangement joins TRBV6-5 to TRBJ2-1, with D possibly TRBD2 on 5 matching bases. The V gene lost 2 bases and the J gene lost 6 bases, with 11 bases spanning the gap. Germline V lookup: CDR1 MNHEY, CDR2 SVGAGI. The CDR3 is 14 amino acids. The DNA of the CDR3 is TGTGCCAGCAGTTACGGAGGAAGACTCAATGAGCAGTTCTTC. Translation: CASSYGGRLNEQFF.

This clonotype was seen repeatedly, ten times or more. The chain recombines TRBV7-9 with TRBJ2-4; a possible D gene is TRBD1 (7 bases). This CDR3 has 17 amino acids. Germline CDR1 SEHNR, CDR2 FQNEAQ (reference sequence). V lost 1 base and J 2 bases, leaving 15 bases between the germline ends. CDR3 sequence reads: CASSLDGAGGTKNIQYF. The CDR3 nucleotides are TGTGCCAGCAGCTTAGACGGAGCAGGGGGGACCAAAAACATTCAGTACTTC.

This clonotype was detected many times. The V gene is TRBV7-9, the J gene TRBJ2-5; D may match TRBD1 or TRBD2 (5 bases each). This CDR3 is 16 amino acids long. V lost 1 base and J lost 2, with 14 bases in between. CDR1 is SEHNR, CDR2 FQNEAQ, per germline (reference sequence). The CDR3: CASSLEYGRQQETQYF. CDR3 nucleotide sequence: TGTGCCAGCAGCTTAGAGTATGGGAGACAGCAAGAGACCCAGTACTTC.

This clonotype was seen a few times. Sequence at one end of the junction differs from germline and may be a read error. The chain couples TRBV6-1 to TRBJ2-4; weak D call: TRBD2 (5 bases). Germline loops: CDR1 MNHNS, CDR2 SASEGT. The CDR3 runs to 17 residues. CDR3 amino acids: CASSSRVGSLAKDIQYF. The CDR3 DNA sequence: TGTGCCAGCAGCTCCCGGGTCGGCAGCCTAGCCAAAGACATTCAGTACTTC.

The chain is built from TRBV7-2 and TRBJ2-1, with 12 bases aligning to TRBD2. The CDR3 contains 17 residues. The V gene end was trimmed by 5 bases and the J gene end by 7 bases; junction bases not matched to a gene: 12. CDR1 is SGHTA and CDR2 is FQGNSA in the germline V gene. The CDR3 DNA reads as TGTGCCAGCAGCCTCCACCCGCTAGCGGGGGGGCGGAATGAGCAGTTCTTC. Residues: CASSLHPLAGGRNEQFF.